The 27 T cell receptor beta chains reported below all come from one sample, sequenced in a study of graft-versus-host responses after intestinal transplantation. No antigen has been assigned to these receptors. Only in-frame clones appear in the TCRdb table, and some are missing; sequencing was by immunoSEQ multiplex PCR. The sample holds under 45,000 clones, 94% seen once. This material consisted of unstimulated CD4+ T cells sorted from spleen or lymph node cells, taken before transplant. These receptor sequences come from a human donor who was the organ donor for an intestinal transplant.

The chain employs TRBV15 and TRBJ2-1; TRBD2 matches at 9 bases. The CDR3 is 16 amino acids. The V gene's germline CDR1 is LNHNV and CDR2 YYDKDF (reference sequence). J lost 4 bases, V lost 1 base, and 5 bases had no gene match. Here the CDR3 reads CATSRVRTSAYNEQFF. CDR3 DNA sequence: TGTGCCACCAGCAGAGTTCGGACTAGCGCTTACAATGAGCAGTTCTTC.

The CDR3 loop is CASSPRVMGTQYF. The CDR3 DNA follows: TGTGCCAGCAGCCCCCGGGTCATGGGTACGCAGTATTTT. The chain uses TRBV14 and TRBJ2-3, with D uncertain. Germline CDR1 and CDR2: SGHDN and FVKESK. The CDR3 consists of 13 residues. V was trimmed by 4 bases and J by 8 bases, leaving 13 bases between them.

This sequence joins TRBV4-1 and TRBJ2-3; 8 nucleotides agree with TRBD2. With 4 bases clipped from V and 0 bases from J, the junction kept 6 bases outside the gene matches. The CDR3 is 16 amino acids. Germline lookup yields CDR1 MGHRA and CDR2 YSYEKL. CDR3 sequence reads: CASSPRTSPSTDTQYF. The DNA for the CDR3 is TGCGCCAGCAGCCCCAGGACTAGCCCTAGCACAGATACGCAGTATTTT.

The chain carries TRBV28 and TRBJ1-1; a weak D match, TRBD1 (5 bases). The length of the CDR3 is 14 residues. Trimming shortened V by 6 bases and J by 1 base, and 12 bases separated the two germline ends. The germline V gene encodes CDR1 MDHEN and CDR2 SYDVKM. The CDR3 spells CASSPPGGNTEAFF. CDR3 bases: TGTGCCAGCAGCCCCCCGGGGGGGAACACTGAAGCTTTCTTT.

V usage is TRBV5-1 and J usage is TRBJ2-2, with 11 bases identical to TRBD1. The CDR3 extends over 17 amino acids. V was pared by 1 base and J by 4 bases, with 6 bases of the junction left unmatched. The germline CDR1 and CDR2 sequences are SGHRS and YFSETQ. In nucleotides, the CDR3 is TGCGCCAGCAGCTTGTACCCCGGGACAGGGGGCACCGGGGAGCTGTTTTTT. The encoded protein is CASSLYPGTGGTGELFF.

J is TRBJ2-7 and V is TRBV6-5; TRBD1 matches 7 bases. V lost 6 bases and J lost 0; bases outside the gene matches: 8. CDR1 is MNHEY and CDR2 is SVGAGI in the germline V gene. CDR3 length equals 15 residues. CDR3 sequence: CASRLTGDSSYEQYF. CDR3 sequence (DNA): TGTGCCAGCAGACTAACAGGGGATAGCTCCTACGAGCAGTACTTC.

CDR3 coding DNA: TGTGCCAGCAGCCAAGATCTAGCGGGGGGGCGACAAGAGACCCAGTACTTC. Translated: CASSQDLAGGRQETQYF. The chain has TRBV4-2 and TRBJ2-5, with 12 bases fitting TRBD2. The V gene's germline CDR1 is LGHNA and CDR2 YNFKEQ. The CDR3 consists of 17 residues. The J segment lost 2 bases and the V segment lost 0 bases, leaving 4 bases of the junction unmatched.

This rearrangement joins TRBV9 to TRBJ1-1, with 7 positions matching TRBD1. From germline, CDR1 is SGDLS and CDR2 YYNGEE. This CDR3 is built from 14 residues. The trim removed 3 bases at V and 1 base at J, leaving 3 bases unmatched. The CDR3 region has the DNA TGTGCCAGCAGCGAAGGACAGGCGAACACTGAAGCTTTCTTT. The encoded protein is CASSEGQANTEAFF.

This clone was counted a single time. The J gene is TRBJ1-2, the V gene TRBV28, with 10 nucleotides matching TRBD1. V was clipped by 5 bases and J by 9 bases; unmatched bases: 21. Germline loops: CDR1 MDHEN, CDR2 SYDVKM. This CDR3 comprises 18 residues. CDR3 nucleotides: TGTGCCAGCAGTACTAGACCGGGACAGGGGAAGGGTTCCAGGAGCTACACCTTC. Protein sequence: CASSTRPGQGKGSRSYTF.

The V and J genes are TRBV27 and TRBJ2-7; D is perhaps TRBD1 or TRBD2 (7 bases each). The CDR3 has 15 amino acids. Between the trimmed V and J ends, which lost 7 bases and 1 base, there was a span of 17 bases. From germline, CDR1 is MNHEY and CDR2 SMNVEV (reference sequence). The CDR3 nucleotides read TGTGCCAGCAAGCAGGGGGGGGAGGGGTCCTACGAGCAGTACTTC. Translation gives CASKQGGEGSYEQYF.

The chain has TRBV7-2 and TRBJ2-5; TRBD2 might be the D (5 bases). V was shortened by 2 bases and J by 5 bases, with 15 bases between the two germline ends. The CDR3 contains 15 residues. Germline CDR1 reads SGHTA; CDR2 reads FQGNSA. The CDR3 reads CASSLTPLVRETQYF. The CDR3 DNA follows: TGTGCCAGCAGCTTAACGCCACTAGTTAGGGAGACCCAGTACTTC.

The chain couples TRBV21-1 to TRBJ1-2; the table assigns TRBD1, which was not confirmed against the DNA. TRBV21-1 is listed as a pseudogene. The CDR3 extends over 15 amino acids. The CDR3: CASSPTGAPFYGYTF. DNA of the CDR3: TGTGCCAGCAGCCCGACAGGGGCCCCTTTTTATGGCTACACCTTC.

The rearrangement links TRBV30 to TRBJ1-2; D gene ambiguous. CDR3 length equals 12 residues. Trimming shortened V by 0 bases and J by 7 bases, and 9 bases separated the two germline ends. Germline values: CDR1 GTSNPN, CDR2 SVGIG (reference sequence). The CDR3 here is CAWSVPWFGYTF. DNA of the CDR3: TGTGCCTGGAGTGTACCGTGGTTTGGCTACACCTTC. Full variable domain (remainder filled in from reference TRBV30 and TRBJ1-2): SQTIHQWPATLVQPVGSPLSLECTVEGTSNPNLYWYRQAAGRGLQLLFYSVGIGQISSEVPQNLSASRPQDRQFILSSKKLLLSDSGFYLCAWSVPWFGYTFGSGTRLTVV.

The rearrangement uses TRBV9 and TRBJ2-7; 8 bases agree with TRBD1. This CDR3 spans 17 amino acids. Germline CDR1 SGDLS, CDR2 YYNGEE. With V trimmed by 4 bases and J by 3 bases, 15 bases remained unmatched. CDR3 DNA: TGTGCCAGCAGCTCCGGACAGGGAACCCCAAGGGGCTACGAGCAGTACTTC. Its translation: CASSSGQGTPRGYEQYF.

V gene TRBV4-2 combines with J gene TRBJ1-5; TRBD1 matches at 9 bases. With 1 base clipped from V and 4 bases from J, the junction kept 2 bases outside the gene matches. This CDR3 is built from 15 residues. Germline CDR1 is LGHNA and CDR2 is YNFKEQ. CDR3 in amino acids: CASSQVTGGNQPQHF. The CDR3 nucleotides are TGTGCCAGCAGCCAAGTGACAGGGGGGAATCAGCCCCAGCATTTT.

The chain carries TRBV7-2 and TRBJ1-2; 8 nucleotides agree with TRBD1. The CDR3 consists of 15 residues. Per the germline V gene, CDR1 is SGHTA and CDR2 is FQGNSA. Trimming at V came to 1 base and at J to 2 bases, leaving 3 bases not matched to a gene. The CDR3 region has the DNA TGTGCCAGCAGCTTAGTGGCAGGGGGCAACTATGGCTACACCTTC. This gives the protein CASSLVAGGNYGYTF.

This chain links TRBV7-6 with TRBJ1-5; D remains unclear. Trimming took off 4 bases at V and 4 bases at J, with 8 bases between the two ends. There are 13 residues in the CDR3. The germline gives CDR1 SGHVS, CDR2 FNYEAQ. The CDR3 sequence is CASSSDLNQPQHF. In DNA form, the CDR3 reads TGTGCCAGCAGCTCCGACCTGAATCAGCCCCAGCATTTT.

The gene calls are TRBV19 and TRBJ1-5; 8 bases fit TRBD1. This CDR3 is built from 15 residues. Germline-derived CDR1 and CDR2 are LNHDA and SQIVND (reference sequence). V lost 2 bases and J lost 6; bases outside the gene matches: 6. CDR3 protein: CASSIQGARIQPQHF. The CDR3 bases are TGTGCCAGTAGTATACAGGGGGCGCGGATTCAGCCCCAGCATTTT.

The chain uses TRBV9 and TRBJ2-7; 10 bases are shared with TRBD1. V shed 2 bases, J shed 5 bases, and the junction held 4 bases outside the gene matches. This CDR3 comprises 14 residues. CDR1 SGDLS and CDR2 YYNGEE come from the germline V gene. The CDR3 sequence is CASSVDRGGHEQYF. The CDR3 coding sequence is TGTGCCAGCAGCGTGGACAGGGGGGGGCACGAGCAGTACTTC.

The chain's CDR3 is CASSKQGNYGYTF. In nucleotides, the CDR3 is TGTGCCAGCAGCAAACAGGGAAACTATGGCTACACCTTC. The genes are TRBV21-1 and TRBJ1-2; TRBD1 was called by the table and not checked on the DNA. TRBV21-1 is annotated as a pseudogene. CDR3 length: 13 amino acids.

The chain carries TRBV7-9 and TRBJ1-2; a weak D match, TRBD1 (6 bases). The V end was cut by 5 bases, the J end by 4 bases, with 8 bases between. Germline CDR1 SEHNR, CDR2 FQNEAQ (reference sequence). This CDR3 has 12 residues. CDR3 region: CASSADSYGYTF. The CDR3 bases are TGTGCCAGCAGCGCGGACAGCTATGGCTACACCTTC.

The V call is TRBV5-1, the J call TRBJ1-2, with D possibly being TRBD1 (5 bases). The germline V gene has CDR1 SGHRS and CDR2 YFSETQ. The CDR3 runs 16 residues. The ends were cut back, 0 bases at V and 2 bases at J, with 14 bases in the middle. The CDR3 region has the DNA TGCGCCAGCAGCTTGGATAGACAGCTAGCAAACTATGGCTACACCTTC. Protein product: CASSLDRQLANYGYTF.

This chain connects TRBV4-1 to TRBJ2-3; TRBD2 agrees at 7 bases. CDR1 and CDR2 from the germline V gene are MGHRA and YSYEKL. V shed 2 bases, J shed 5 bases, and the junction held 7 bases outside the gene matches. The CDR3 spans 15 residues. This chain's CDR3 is CASSQPRGREDTQYF. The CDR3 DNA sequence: TGCGCCAGCAGCCAACCCCGTGGGAGGGAAGATACGCAGTATTTT.

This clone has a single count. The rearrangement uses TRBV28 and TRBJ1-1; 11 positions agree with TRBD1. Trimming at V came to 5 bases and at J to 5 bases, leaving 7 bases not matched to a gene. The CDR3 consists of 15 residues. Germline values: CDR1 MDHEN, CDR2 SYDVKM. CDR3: CASSAWTGGRTEAFF. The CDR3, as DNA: TGTGCCAGCAGTGCCTGGACAGGGGGCAGGACTGAAGCTTTCTTT.

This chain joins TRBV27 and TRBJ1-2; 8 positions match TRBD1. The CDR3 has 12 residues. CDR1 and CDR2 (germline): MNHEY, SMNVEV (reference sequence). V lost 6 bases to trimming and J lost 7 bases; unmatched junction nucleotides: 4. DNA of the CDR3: TGTGCCAGCAGAGGACAGGGCTTTGGCTACACCTTC. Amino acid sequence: CASRGQGFGYTF.

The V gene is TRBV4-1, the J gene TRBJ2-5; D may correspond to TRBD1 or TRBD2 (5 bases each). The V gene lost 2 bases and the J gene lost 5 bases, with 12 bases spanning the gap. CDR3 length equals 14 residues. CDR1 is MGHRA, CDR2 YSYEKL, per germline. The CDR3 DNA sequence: TGCGCCAGCAGCCAACCGGGACCGGTGGAGACCCAGTACTTC. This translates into CASSQPGPVETQYF.

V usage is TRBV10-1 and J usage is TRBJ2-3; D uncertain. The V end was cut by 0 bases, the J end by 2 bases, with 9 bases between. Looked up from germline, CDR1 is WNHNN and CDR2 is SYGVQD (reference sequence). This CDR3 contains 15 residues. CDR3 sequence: CASSESADLTDTQYF. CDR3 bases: TGCGCCAGCAGTGAGTCCGCGGACCTCACAGATACGCAGTATTTT.